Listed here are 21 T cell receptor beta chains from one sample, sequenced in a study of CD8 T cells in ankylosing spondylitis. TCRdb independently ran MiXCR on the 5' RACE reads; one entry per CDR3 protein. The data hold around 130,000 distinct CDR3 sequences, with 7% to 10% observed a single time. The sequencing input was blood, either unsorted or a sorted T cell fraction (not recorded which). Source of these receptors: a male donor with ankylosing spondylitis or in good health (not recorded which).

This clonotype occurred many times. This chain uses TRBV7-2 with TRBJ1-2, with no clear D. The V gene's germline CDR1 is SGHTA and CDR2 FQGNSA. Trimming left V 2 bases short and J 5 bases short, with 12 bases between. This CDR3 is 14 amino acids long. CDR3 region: CASSLYRNNYGYTF. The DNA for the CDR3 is TGTGCCAGCAGCTTATACAGAAATAATTATGGCTACACCTTC. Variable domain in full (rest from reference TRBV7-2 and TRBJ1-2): GAGVSQSPSNKVTEKGKDVELRCDPISGHTALYWYRQSLGQGLEFLIYFQGNSAPDKSGLPSDRFSAERTGGSVSTLTIQRTQQEDSAVYLCASSLYRNNYGYTFGSGTRLTVV.

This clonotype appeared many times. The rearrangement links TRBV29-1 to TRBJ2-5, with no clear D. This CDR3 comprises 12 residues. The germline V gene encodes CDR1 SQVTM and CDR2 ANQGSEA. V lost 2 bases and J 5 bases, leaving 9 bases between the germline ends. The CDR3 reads CSVESDFETQYF. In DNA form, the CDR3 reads TGCAGCGTTGAATCTGATTTCGAGACCCAGTACTTC.

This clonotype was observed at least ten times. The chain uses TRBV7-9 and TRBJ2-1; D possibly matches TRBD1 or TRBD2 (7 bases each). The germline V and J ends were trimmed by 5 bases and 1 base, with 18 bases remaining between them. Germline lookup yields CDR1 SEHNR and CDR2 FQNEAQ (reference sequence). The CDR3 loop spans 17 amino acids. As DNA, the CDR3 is TGTGCCAGCAGCCCAGGGGGGGTAGGTATGTCCTACAATGAGCAGTTCTTC. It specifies CASSPGGVGMSYNEQFF.

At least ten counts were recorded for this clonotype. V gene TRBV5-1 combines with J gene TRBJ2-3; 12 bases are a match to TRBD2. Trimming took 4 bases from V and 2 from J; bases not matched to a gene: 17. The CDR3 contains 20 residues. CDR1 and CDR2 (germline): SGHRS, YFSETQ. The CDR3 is CASSLRTSGTSPLHTDTQYF. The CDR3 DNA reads TGCGCCAGCAGCCTCCGGACTAGCGGGACCTCGCCGCTTCACACAGATACGCAGTATTTT.

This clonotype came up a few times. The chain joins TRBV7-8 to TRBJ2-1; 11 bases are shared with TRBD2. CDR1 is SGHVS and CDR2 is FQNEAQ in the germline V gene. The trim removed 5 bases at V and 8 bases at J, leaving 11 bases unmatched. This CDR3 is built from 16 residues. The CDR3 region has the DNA TGTGCCAGCAGCCTCAGGGCTAGCGGGAGGTTGCATGAGCAGTTCTTC. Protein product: CASSLRASGRLHEQFF. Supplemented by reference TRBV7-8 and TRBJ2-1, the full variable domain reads GAGVSQSPRYKVAKRGQDVALRCDPISGHVSLFWYQQALGQGPEFLTYFQNEAQLDKSGLPSDRFFAERPEGSVSTLKIQRTQQEDSAVYLCASSLRASGRLHEQFFGPGTRLTVL.

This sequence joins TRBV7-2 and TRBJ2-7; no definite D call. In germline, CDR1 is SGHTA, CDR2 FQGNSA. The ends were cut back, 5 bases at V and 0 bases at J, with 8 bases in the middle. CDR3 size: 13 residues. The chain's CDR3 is CASSLSSSYEQYF. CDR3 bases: TGTGCCAGCAGCCTCTCGAGCTCCTACGAGCAGTACTTC. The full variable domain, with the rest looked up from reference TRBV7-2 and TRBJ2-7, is GAGVSQSPSNKVTEKGKDVELRCDPISGHTALYWYRQSLGQGLEFLIYFQGNSAPDKSGLPSDRFSAERTGGSVSTLTIQRTQQEDSAVYLCASSLSSSYEQYFGPGTRLTVT.

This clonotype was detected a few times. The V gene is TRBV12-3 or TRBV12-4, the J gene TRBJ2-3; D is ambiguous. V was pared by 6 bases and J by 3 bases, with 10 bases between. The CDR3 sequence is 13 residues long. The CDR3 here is CASSPLGTDTQYF. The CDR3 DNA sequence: TGTGCCAGCAGCCCCCTAGGAACAGATACGCAGTATTTT.

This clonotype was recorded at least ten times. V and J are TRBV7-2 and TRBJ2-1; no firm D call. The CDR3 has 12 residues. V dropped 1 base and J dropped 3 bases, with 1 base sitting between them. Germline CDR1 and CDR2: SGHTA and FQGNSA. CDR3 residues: CASSLVYNEQFF. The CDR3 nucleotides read TGTGCCAGCAGCTTAGTCTACAATGAGCAGTTCTTC.

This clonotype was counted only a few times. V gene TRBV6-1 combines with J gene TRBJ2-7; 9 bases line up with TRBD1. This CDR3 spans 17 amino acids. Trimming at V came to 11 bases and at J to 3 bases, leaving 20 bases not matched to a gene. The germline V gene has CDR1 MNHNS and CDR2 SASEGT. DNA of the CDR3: TGTGCCGCAACCGGGACAGGGTTTAATATGTCAAGCTACGAGCAGTACTTC. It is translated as CAATGTGFNMSSYEQYF.

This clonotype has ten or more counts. The DNA of the CDR3 is TGTGCCAGCAGCTTAGGACAGCGACCTCAAGAGACCCAGTACTTC. Amino acids: CASSLGQRPQETQYF. The chain has TRBV11-2 and TRBJ2-5, with a possible D match to TRBD1 (5 bases). CDR3 length: 15 amino acids. CDR1 SGHAT and CDR2 FQNNGV come from the germline V gene. V was pared by 1 base and J by 2 bases, with 11 bases between.

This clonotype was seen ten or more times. For the CDR3, the DNA is TGTGCCAGCAGCATCACAGGGGGCTGGAACGAGCAGTACTTC. It codes for CASSITGGWNEQYF. The rearrangement links TRBV12-3 or TRBV12-4 to TRBJ2-7; TRBD1 agrees at 9 bases. CDR3 length equals 14 residues. V was clipped by 6 bases and J by 5 bases; unmatched bases: 8.

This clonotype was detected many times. The DNA for the CDR3 is TGCGCCAGCAGCTTGGGGGCCGGCCCAGATACGCAGTATTTT. This codes for CASSLGAGPDTQYF. The chain combines TRBV5-1 with TRBJ2-3; D not certain. Germline CDR1 and CDR2: SGHRS and YFSETQ. V lost 0 bases, J lost 4 bases, and 9 bases lay in between. This CDR3 has 14 amino acids.

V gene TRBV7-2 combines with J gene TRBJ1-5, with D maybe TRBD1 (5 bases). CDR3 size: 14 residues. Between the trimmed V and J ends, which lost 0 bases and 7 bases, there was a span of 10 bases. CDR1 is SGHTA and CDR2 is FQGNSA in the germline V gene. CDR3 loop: CASSLAGRGQPQHF. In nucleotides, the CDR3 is TGTGCCAGCAGCTTAGCGGGAAGGGGCCAGCCCCAGCATTTT.

The CDR3 spells CASSKAPDTQYF. The CDR3 DNA follows: TGTGCCAGCAGCAAGGCTCCAGATACGCAGTATTTT. The chain employs TRBV11-3 and TRBJ2-3; unclear D gene. V dropped 5 bases and J dropped 4 bases, with 7 bases sitting between them. The CDR3 consists of 12 residues. Looked up from germline, CDR1 is SGHNT and CDR2 is YENEEA.

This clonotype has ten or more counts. In DNA form, the CDR3 reads TGCAGTGCTATGAGGGGAGGAACAGATACGCAGTATTTT. Its protein product is CSAMRGGTDTQYF. This rearrangement joins TRBV20-1 to TRBJ2-3, with a weak D call TRBD2 (6 bases). Germline CDR1 is DFQATT and CDR2 is SNEGSKA (reference sequence). This CDR3 has 13 residues. V dropped 4 bases and J dropped 3 bases, with 11 bases sitting between them.

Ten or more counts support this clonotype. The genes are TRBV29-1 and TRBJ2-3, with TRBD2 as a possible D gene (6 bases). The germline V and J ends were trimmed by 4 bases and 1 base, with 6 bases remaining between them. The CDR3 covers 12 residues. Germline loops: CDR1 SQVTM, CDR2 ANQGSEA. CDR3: CSVGLGTDTQYF. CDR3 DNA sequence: TGCAGCGTTGGACTAGGCACAGATACGCAGTATTTT.

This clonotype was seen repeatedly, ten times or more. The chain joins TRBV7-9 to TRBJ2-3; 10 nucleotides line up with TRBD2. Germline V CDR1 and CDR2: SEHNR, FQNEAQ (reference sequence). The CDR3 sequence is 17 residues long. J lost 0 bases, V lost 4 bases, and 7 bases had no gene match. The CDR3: CASSSRRTSGSTDTQYF. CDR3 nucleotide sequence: TGTGCCAGCAGCTCGCGTCGGACTAGCGGAAGCACAGATACGCAGTATTTT. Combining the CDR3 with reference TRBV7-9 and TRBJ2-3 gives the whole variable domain DTGVSQNPRHKITKRGQNVTFRCDPISEHNRLYWYRQTLGQGPEFLTYFQNEAQLEKSRLLSDRFSAERPKGSFSTLEIQRTEQGDSAMYLCASSSRRTSGSTDTQYFGPGTRLTVL.

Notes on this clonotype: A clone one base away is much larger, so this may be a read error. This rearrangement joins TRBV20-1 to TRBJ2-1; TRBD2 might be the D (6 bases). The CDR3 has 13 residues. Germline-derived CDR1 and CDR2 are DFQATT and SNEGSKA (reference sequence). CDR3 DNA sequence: TGCAGTGCTAAGACTAGGCGTTTTGGTGAGCAGTTGTTC. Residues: CSAKTRRFGEQLF.

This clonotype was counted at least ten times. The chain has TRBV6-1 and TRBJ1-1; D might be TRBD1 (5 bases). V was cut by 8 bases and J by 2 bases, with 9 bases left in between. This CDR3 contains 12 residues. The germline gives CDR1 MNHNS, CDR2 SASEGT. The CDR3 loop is CASQGRNTEAFF. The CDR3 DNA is TGTGCCAGCCAGGGCCGAAACACTGAAGCTTTCTTT.

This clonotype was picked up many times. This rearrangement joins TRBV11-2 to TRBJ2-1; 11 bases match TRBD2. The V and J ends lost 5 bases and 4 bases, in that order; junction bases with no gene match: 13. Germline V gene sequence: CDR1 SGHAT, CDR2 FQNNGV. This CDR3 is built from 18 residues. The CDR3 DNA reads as TGTGCCAGCAGCAATCAACTAGCGGGAGCGCGCGTTTACAATGAGCAGTTCTTC. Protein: CASSNQLAGARVYNEQFF.

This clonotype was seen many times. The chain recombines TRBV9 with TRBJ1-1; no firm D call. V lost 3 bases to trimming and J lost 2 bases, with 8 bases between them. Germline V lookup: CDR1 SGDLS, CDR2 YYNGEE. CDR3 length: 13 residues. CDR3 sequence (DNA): TGTGCCAGCAGCGGACGGATCAACACTGAAGCTTTCTTT. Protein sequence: CASSGRINTEAFF. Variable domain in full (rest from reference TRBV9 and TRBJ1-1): DSGVTQTPKHLITATGQRVTLRCSPRSGDLSVYWYQQSLDQGLQFLIQYYNGEERAKGNILERFSAQQFPDLHSELNLSSLELGDSALYFCASSGRINTEAFFGQGTRLTVV.